The entry that follows covers one TCR beta chain sequence. A multiplex PCR was run with 60 Vbeta primers and 13 Jbeta primers. Generated by immunoSEQ multiplex PCR, the TCRdb table keeps only in-frame clones and is missing some. The data contain fewer than 200,000 clones, approximately 77% of them singletons. The data are from a study of cytomegalovirus exposure and HLA in healthy donors. The sequencing input was PBMCs. The sequence came from a man aged 25-40 years in good health and CMV-seropositive.

CDR3 nucleotide sequence: TGTGCCAGAAAAACAGGGAATGAAAAACTGTTTTTT. Translated: CARKTGNEKLFF. The chain is built from TRBV6-7 and TRBJ1-4, with D maybe TRBD1 (6 bases). TRBV6-7 belongs to the ORF category, with a function that is uncertain. The CDR3 loop spans 12 amino acids. The germline V and J ends were trimmed by 9 bases and 5 bases, with 10 bases remaining between them.